This section outlines one TCR beta chain sequence together with its context. No antigen is known for it. The CDR3 contains 17 residues. V lost 2 bases to trimming and J lost 2 bases; unmatched junction nucleotides: 10. The V gene's germline CDR1 is SEHNR and CDR2 FQNEAQ (reference sequence). This sample was included in a study of cytomegalovirus exposure and HLA in healthy donors. Study-level information: The platform used for the 120 or so validation repertoires matched that of the 500 to 850 first-cohort repertoires, a later analysis reported.

Findings and limits, study-wide: Reported results showed that the classifier diagnosed cytomegalovirus status with high specificity and sensitivity. The study found most TCR sequences rare, yet found some public TCRs in many donors.

Produced via immunoSEQ multiplex PCR; TCRdb's table is partial and in-frame only. The sample consists of approximately 150,000 clones, about 87% of them appearing once. The sequence derives from a man younger than 35 in good health and CMV-seropositive. Sequences were obtained from PBMCs. V gene TRBV7-9 combines with J gene TRBJ2-5; TRBD1 agrees at 8 bases. Here the CDR3 reads CASSLLGYRGAQETQYF. As DNA, the CDR3 is TGTGCCAGCAGCTTATTAGGCTACAGGGGGGCTCAAGAGACCCAGTACTTC.